The clone carrying this T cell receptor beta chain was detected ten times or more. As yet, its antigen is unknown. This sample is part of a study of identical twins. Regarding the study as a whole: Potential partial confounding of zero-insertion analyses by invariant MAIT and iNKT cells was noted. The study reached conclusions through statistical analysis that was cross-sectional, not following the same donors. Reduced insertions were recorded for abundant cord blood beta clonotypes, with no such pattern in memory repertoires.

TCRdb reprocessed the 5' RACE reads with MiXCR, giving one entry per CDR3 protein. The sample holds nearly 250,000 distinct CDR3 sequences, about 7.3% seen once. The data were also submitted as part of a second study, on yellow fever vaccine responses in identical twins.

This receptor was identified in a woman aged 18 to 35 in good health. Sequencing was done on a sample of memory (CD45RO+) T cells sorted from blood.

The CDR3 region is CASSQELGTKNIQYF. For the CDR3, the DNA is TGCGCCAGCAGCCAAGAACTGGGGACCAAAAACATTCAGTACTTC. The genes are TRBV4-1 and TRBJ2-4, with no clear D. Trimming left V 0 bases short and J 2 bases short, with 8 bases between. The V gene's germline CDR1 is MGHRA and CDR2 YSYEKL. The CDR3 contains 15 residues.